A single sample is the source of the 3 T cell receptor beta chains below, sequenced in a study of blood T cells in healthy people across ages. Then a second PCR, running roughly 7 to 11 cycles, was carried out with a sample-barcoded 5' primer and a J-beta primer mix. Each CDR3 protein gets one entry after TCRdb re-called the 5' RACE reads with MiXCR. The sample lists 600,000 or so distinct CDR3 sequences, 25% to 35% occurring once. The sample taken for sequencing was blood. The source is a woman older than 75 in good health.

This clonotype showed up just a few times. A much bigger clone sits one base away, suggesting this may be a read error. J is TRBJ2-7 and V is TRBV5-1; 9 bases align to TRBD1. Germline CDR1 SGHRS, CDR2 YFSETQ. J gave up 2 bases and V 5 bases, and 14 bases lay outside the gene matches. The CDR3 consists of 17 residues. DNA for the CDR3: TGCGCCAGCAGGACCGGGACAGGGACCTTTATTCCCTACGAGCAGTACTTC. It translates to CASRTGTGTFIPYEQYF. Full variable domain (rest looked up from reference TRBV5-1 and TRBJ2-7): KAGVTQTPRYLIKTRGQQVTLSCSPISGHRSVSWYQQTPGQGLQFLFEYFSETQRNKGNFPGRFSGRQFSNSRSEMNVSTLELGDSALYLCASRTGTGTFIPYEQYFGPGTRLTVT.

This clonotype was found many times. The V gene is TRBV7-6, the J gene TRBJ1-2; 8 bases are shared with TRBD1. Germline CDR1 reads SGHVS; CDR2 reads FNYEAQ. This CDR3 is built from 14 residues. V was clipped by 5 bases and J by 8 bases; unmatched bases: 10. The CDR3 loop reads CASSAGQGREGYTF. DNA of the CDR3: TGTGCCAGCAGCGCAGGACAGGGCCGGGAAGGCTACACCTTC.

This clonotype appeared many times. A much larger clone is a single base away; this may be a read error. The rearrangement links TRBV7-2 to TRBJ2-5, with 10 bases that match TRBD1. J lost 11 bases, V lost 1 base, and 10 bases had no gene match. Germline CDR1 is SGHTA and CDR2 is FQGNSA. The length of the CDR3 is 15 residues. The CDR3 region has the DNA TGTGCCAGCAGCTTAGAGGGACAGGGGCGGGGTGAGCAGTACTTC. This codes for CASSLEGQGRGEQYF.